A selection of T cell receptor beta chains follows, all from one sample in a study of blood T cells in healthy people across ages. TCRdb re-called the 5' RACE reads through MiXCR, storing one row per CDR3 protein. The sample includes hundreds of thousands of distinct CDR3 sequences, 58% seen only once; the top ten take 22%. Material: blood. The receptors shown here come from a man younger than 40 in good health. CDR3s include the opening cysteine and the closing phenylalanine or tryptophan. The order of the fields is clone size, V gene, D gene, J gene, CDR3 protein, CDR3 DNA. D genes are given only for firm matches. A row's size may be missing; if present it is once, few, many or a size class.

clone_size: -; v_call: TRBV5-1; d_call: -; j_call: TRBJ2-1; cdr3_aa: CASSLGVAVVEQFF; cdr3_nt: TGCGCCAGCAGCTTGGGGGTAGCGGTCGTTGAGCAGTTCTTC
clone_size: -; v_call: TRBV25-1; d_call: TRBD2; j_call: TRBJ2-1; cdr3_aa: CASREGPREQFF; cdr3_nt: TGTGCCAGCCGGGAGGGCCCTCGGGAGCAGTTCTTC
clone_size: -; v_call: TRBV7-3; d_call: -; j_call: TRBJ2-3; cdr3_aa: CASSLGHHTDTQYF; cdr3_nt: TGTGCCAGCAGCTTGGGGCACCACACAGATACGCAGTATTTT
clone_size: once; v_call: TRBV21-1; d_call: -; j_call: TRBJ2-7; cdr3_aa: CASSHRRTFTRTLYEQYF; cdr3_nt: TGTGCCAGCAGCCACCGAAGGACGTTTACAAGGACCCTCTACGAGCAGTACTTC
clone_size: -; v_call: TRBV29-1; d_call: TRBD1; j_call: TRBJ1-5; cdr3_aa: CSVRDTGGEPQHF; cdr3_nt: TGCAGCGTTCGAGATACAGGGGGCGAGCCCCAGCATTTT
clone_size: few; v_call: TRBV28; d_call: TRBD2; j_call: TRBJ2-7; cdr3_aa: CASSFGLADYEQYF; cdr3_nt: TGTGCCAGCAGTTTCGGACTAGCGGACTACGAGCAGTACTTC
clone_size: -; v_call: TRBV7-8; d_call: -; j_call: TRBJ2-7; cdr3_aa: CASSVYRTETYEQYF; cdr3_nt: TGTGCCAGCAGCGTGTACCGTACAGAGACCTACGAGCAGTACTTC
clone_size: -; v_call: TRBV20-1; d_call: TRBD2; j_call: TRBJ2-7; cdr3_aa: CSVRAGVLGAQYF; cdr3_nt: TGCAGTGTACGAGCGGGGGTCCTTGGAGCCCAGTACTTC
clone_size: few; v_call: TRBV24-1; d_call: -; j_call: TRBJ1-2; cdr3_aa: CATSDGGRGYGYTF; cdr3_nt: TGTGCCACCAGTGATGGGGGCAGGGGCTATGGCTACACCTTC
clone_size: -; v_call: TRBV5-1; d_call: -; j_call: TRBJ2-1; cdr3_aa: CASSQQGPQSGEQFF; cdr3_nt: TGCGCCAGCAGCCAGCAGGGGCCCCAGTCCGGTGAGCAGTTCTTC
clone_size: -; v_call: TRBV12-3/TRBV12-4; d_call: -; j_call: TRBJ2-5; cdr3_aa: CASRPDRRRETQYF; cdr3_nt: TGTGCCAGCAGGCCGGACAGAAGGCGAGAGACCCAGTACTTC
clone_size: -; v_call: TRBV6-2/TRBV6-3; d_call: -; j_call: TRBJ2-5; cdr3_aa: CASSYSIGLEQYF; cdr3_nt: TGTGCCAGCAGTTACTCGATCGGCCTTGAGCAGTACTTC
clone_size: -; v_call: TRBV4-3; d_call: -; j_call: TRBJ2-7; cdr3_aa: CASSQDSGASSYEQYF; cdr3_nt: TGCGCCAGCAGCCAAGATTCAGGGGCTAGCTCCTACGAGCAGTACTTC
clone_size: many; v_call: TRBV7-3; d_call: TRBD1; j_call: TRBJ2-7; cdr3_aa: CASSQARGSEQYF; cdr3_nt: TGTGCCAGCAGCCAAGCCAGGGGGAGCGAGCAGTACTTC
clone_size: -; v_call: TRBV4-2; d_call: -; j_call: TRBJ2-7; cdr3_aa: CASSQDPGGEQYF; cdr3_nt: TGTGCCAGCAGCCAAGACCCAGGAGGCGAGCAGTACTTC
clone_size: -; v_call: TRBV6-6; d_call: TRBD2; j_call: TRBJ2-1; cdr3_aa: CATVGWLAGGDEQFF; cdr3_nt: TGTGCCACCGTCGGGTGGCTAGCGGGAGGGGATGAGCAGTTCTTC
clone_size: few; v_call: TRBV6-5; d_call: -; j_call: TRBJ1-1; cdr3_aa: CASSLAPGSGDTEAFF; cdr3_nt: TGTGCCAGCAGCCTTGCCCCGGGATCAGGGGACACTGAAGCTTTCTTT
clone_size: few; v_call: TRBV7-2; d_call: -; j_call: TRBJ1-2; cdr3_aa: CASSLGLSNGYTF; cdr3_nt: TGTGCCAGCAGCTTAGGCTTAAGCAATGGCTACACCTTC
clone_size: -; v_call: TRBV14; d_call: -; j_call: TRBJ2-7; cdr3_aa: CASSRGFPYEQYF; cdr3_nt: TGTGCCAGCAGCCGGGGATTCCCCTACGAGCAGTACTTC
clone_size: -; v_call: TRBV27; d_call: TRBD1; j_call: TRBJ1-4; cdr3_aa: CASATGTGGGSGEKLFF; cdr3_nt: TGTGCCAGCGCGACCGGGACAGGGGGCGGCAGTGGCGAAAAACTGTTTTTT
clone_size: -; v_call: TRBV25-1; d_call: TRBD1; j_call: TRBJ2-7; cdr3_aa: CASSAGTGREQYF; cdr3_nt: TGTGCCAGCAGCGCCGGGACAGGACGGGAGCAGTACTTC
clone_size: -; v_call: TRBV7-2; d_call: -; j_call: TRBJ2-1; cdr3_aa: CVSSYYNEQFF; cdr3_nt: TGTGTCAGCAGCTATTACAATGAGCAGTTCTTC
clone_size: -; v_call: TRBV28; d_call: TRBD2; j_call: TRBJ2-3; cdr3_aa: CASRTSATDTQYF; cdr3_nt: TGTGCCAGCAGGACTAGCGCCACAGATACGCAGTATTTT
clone_size: -; v_call: TRBV19; d_call: TRBD2; j_call: TRBJ2-1; cdr3_aa: CASSPTGTSGSDEQFF; cdr3_nt: TGTGCCAGTAGCCCCACCGGGACTAGCGGGAGCGATGAGCAGTTCTTC
clone_size: few; v_call: TRBV7-2; d_call: -; j_call: TRBJ2-1; cdr3_aa: CASTLGGKNEQFF; cdr3_nt: TGTGCCAGCACTCTAGGAGGGAAGAATGAGCAGTTCTTC
clone_size: -; v_call: TRBV2; d_call: TRBD1; j_call: TRBJ2-6; cdr3_aa: CASRDYRGAGANVLTF; cdr3_nt: TGTGCCAGTCGAGACTACAGGGGAGCTGGGGCCAACGTCCTGACTTTC
clone_size: few; v_call: TRBV12-3/TRBV12-4; d_call: -; j_call: TRBJ1-1; cdr3_aa: CASSLYSSTEAFF; cdr3_nt: TGTGCCAGCAGTTTATACAGCTCCACTGAAGCTTTCTTT
clone_size: -; v_call: TRBV4-1; d_call: TRBD1; j_call: TRBJ1-2; cdr3_aa: CASSELGTGRLYGYTF; cdr3_nt: TGCGCCAGCAGTGAACTCGGGACAGGGAGGCTCTATGGCTACACCTTC
clone_size: -; v_call: TRBV4-3; d_call: -; j_call: TRBJ1-3; cdr3_aa: CASSEGAAGNTIYF; cdr3_nt: TGCGCCAGCAGCGAGGGAGCCGCTGGAAACACCATATATTTT
clone_size: -; v_call: TRBV7-2; d_call: -; j_call: TRBJ2-3; cdr3_aa: CASRSSIPTDTQYF; cdr3_nt: TGTGCCAGCAGGTCCAGTATACCAACAGATACGCAGTATTTT
clone_size: -; v_call: TRBV7-9; d_call: TRBD1; j_call: TRBJ2-1; cdr3_aa: CASSLGWTGISYNEQFF; cdr3_nt: TGTGCCAGCAGCTTAGGCTGGACAGGGATCTCCTACAATGAGCAGTTCTTC
clone_size: -; v_call: TRBV6-6; d_call: -; j_call: TRBJ1-1; cdr3_aa: CASLTAPNTEAFF; cdr3_nt: TGTGCCAGTCTAACAGCGCCGAACACTGAAGCTTTCTTT
clone_size: few; v_call: TRBV20-1; d_call: -; j_call: TRBJ1-6; cdr3_aa: CSARDLGQEDYNSPLHF; cdr3_nt: TGCAGTGCTAGAGATCTTGGCCAGGAGGACTATAATTCACCCCTCCACTTT
clone_size: once; v_call: TRBV10-3; d_call: TRBD2; j_call: TRBJ2-4; cdr3_aa: CAIEVGRVSRPKNIQYF; cdr3_nt: TGTGCCATCGAAGTCGGGAGGGTATCACGCCCCAAAAACATTCAGTACTTC
clone_size: few; v_call: TRBV11-1; d_call: -; j_call: TRBJ1-2; cdr3_aa: CASSSQFSYGYTF; cdr3_nt: TGTGCCAGCTCTAGTCAGTTCTCGTATGGCTACACCTTC
clone_size: -; v_call: TRBV7-9; d_call: -; j_call: TRBJ2-1; cdr3_aa: CASMSNEQFF; cdr3_nt: TGTGCCAGCATGAGTAATGAGCAGTTCTTC
clone_size: -; v_call: TRBV9; d_call: TRBD2; j_call: TRBJ2-1; cdr3_aa: CASSVAEAGGPSLLDEQFF; cdr3_nt: TGTGCCAGCAGCGTAGCTGAAGCGGGAGGGCCCTCATTACTTGATGAGCAGTTCTTC
clone_size: -; v_call: TRBV7-2; d_call: -; j_call: TRBJ2-5; cdr3_aa: CASSVTNQGTQYF; cdr3_nt: TGTGCCAGCAGCGTGACTAACCAGGGGACCCAGTACTTC
clone_size: -; v_call: TRBV6-6; d_call: -; j_call: TRBJ1-1; cdr3_aa: CASSYSEGGSRAFF; cdr3_nt: TGTGCCAGCAGTTACTCGGAGGGGGGGAGTAGAGCTTTCTTT
clone_size: -; v_call: TRBV5-1; d_call: -; j_call: TRBJ2-1; cdr3_aa: CASWDTQRGNEQFF; cdr3_nt: TGCGCCAGCTGGGACACCCAAAGGGGGAATGAGCAGTTCTTC
clone_size: few; v_call: TRBV20-1; d_call: -; j_call: TRBJ2-1; cdr3_aa: CSAEDAVPNEQFF; cdr3_nt: TGCAGTGCTGAGGACGCAGTACCCAATGAGCAGTTCTTC
clone_size: few; v_call: TRBV5-6; d_call: -; j_call: TRBJ2-7; cdr3_aa: CASSSGGLFWEQYF; cdr3_nt: TGTGCCAGCAGCTCCGGCGGGTTGTTCTGGGAGCAGTACTTC
clone_size: -; v_call: TRBV24-1; d_call: TRBD2; j_call: TRBJ2-1; cdr3_aa: CATSLAGPYNEQFF; cdr3_nt: TGTGCCACCAGCCTAGCGGGACCCTACAATGAGCAGTTCTTC
clone_size: -; v_call: TRBV24-1; d_call: -; j_call: TRBJ2-5; cdr3_aa: CATSDGLVKTQYF; cdr3_nt: TGTGCCACCAGTGATGGTCTAGTAAAGACCCAGTACTTC
clone_size: once; v_call: TRBV20-1; d_call: -; j_call: TRBJ1-5; cdr3_aa: CSAGRGQQPQHF; cdr3_nt: TGCAGTGCAGGACGGGGGCAGCAGCCCCAGCATTTT
clone_size: few; v_call: TRBV12-3/TRBV12-4; d_call: -; j_call: TRBJ2-1; cdr3_aa: CASRRGGANEQFF; cdr3_nt: TGTGCCAGCAGGCGAGGGGGGGCGAATGAGCAGTTCTTC
clone_size: few; v_call: TRBV7-2; d_call: TRBD1; j_call: TRBJ2-7; cdr3_aa: CASSPGQGAWEQYF; cdr3_nt: TGTGCCAGCAGCCCCGGACAGGGGGCGTGGGAGCAGTACTTC
clone_size: -; v_call: TRBV7-2; d_call: TRBD1; j_call: TRBJ2-4; cdr3_aa: CASSLGGTGVGEQYF; cdr3_nt: TGTGCCAGCAGCTTAGGGGGGACAGGGGTGGGGGAGCAGTACTTC
clone_size: -; v_call: TRBV6-5; d_call: -; j_call: TRBJ2-7; cdr3_aa: CASSYSFSYSYEQYF; cdr3_nt: TGTGCCAGCAGTTACTCTTTTTCGTACAGCTACGAGCAGTACTTC
clone_size: -; v_call: TRBV12-3/TRBV12-4; d_call: -; j_call: TRBJ2-3; cdr3_aa: CASTWGTADTQYF; cdr3_nt: TGTGCCAGCACGTGGGGGACGGCAGATACGCAGTATTTT
clone_size: few; v_call: TRBV9; d_call: -; j_call: TRBJ2-3; cdr3_aa: CASSVALGIGTDTQYF; cdr3_nt: TGTGCCAGCAGCGTAGCCCTAGGGATAGGAACAGATACGCAGTATTTT
clone_size: few; v_call: TRBV7-2; d_call: TRBD1; j_call: TRBJ2-7; cdr3_aa: CASTGQGFYEQYF; cdr3_nt: TGTGCCAGTACGGGACAGGGCTTCTACGAGCAGTACTTC
clone_size: -; v_call: TRBV18; d_call: -; j_call: TRBJ1-6; cdr3_aa: CASSRGVMGSSYNSPLHF; cdr3_nt: TGTGCCAGCTCACGGGGAGTTATGGGGAGCTCCTATAATTCACCCCTCCACTTT
clone_size: few; v_call: TRBV20-1; d_call: -; j_call: TRBJ1-2; cdr3_aa: CSAGTPSDGVYGYTF; cdr3_nt: TGCAGTGCTGGTACACCTTCGGATGGCGTCTATGGCTACACCTTC
clone_size: -; v_call: TRBV28; d_call: TRBD2; j_call: TRBJ2-7; cdr3_aa: CASSFGGTSANEQYF; cdr3_nt: TGTGCCAGCAGTTTCGGCGGGACTAGCGCAAATGAGCAGTACTTC
clone_size: -; v_call: TRBV29-1; d_call: -; j_call: TRBJ1-1; cdr3_aa: CSVSEGVLNTEAFF; cdr3_nt: TGCAGCGTTTCGGAGGGGGTATTGAACACTGAAGCTTTCTTT
clone_size: -; v_call: TRBV4-2; d_call: -; j_call: TRBJ2-1; cdr3_aa: CASSQGSTKGNEQFF; cdr3_nt: TGTGCCAGCAGCCAAGGTTCGACCAAGGGCAATGAGCAGTTCTTC
clone_size: -; v_call: TRBV27; d_call: -; j_call: TRBJ2-5; cdr3_aa: CASPRETQYF; cdr3_nt: TGTGCCAGCCCCCGGGAGACCCAGTACTTC
clone_size: few; v_call: TRBV5-1; d_call: TRBD2; j_call: TRBJ2-1; cdr3_aa: CASSLEATGLQFF; cdr3_nt: TGCGCCAGCAGCTTGGAAGCCACGGGACTACAGTTCTTC
clone_size: -; v_call: TRBV7-2; d_call: -; j_call: TRBJ2-7; cdr3_aa: CASSGNPYSTYEQYF; cdr3_nt: TGTGCCAGCTCGGGGAATCCGTATTCCACCTACGAGCAGTACTTC